Listed below are T cell receptor beta chains from one sample, sequenced in a study of T cell responses to AZD1222 COVID-19 vaccine. Sequenced by immunoSEQ multiplex PCR; TCRdb stores in-frame clones only, minus some. The table includes fewer than 150,000 clones, roughly 87% detected once. This sample comprised peripheral blood, obtained on day 0 of AZD1222 vaccination. Every receptor here comes from an adult in good health. CDR3s include the opening cysteine and the closing phenylalanine or tryptophan. D genes are given only for firm matches. The size entry is marked missing in some rows and otherwise reads once, few, many or a size class.

CASSLGRSGAEAFF TGTGCCAGCAGCCTGGGACGGTCTGGGGCTGAGGCTTTCTTT TRBV6-5 NA NA TRBJ1-1
CASSSYGGLSYNEQFF TGTGCCAGCAGCTCGTACGGCGGACTCTCCTACAATGAGCAGTTCTTC TRBV11-2 NA NA TRBJ2-1
CASSQDFPLSTSGINEQFF TGTGCCAGCAGCCAAGATTTCCCCCTGTCGACTAGCGGAATAAATGAGCAGTTCTTC TRBV3-1/TRBV3-2 once TRBD2 TRBJ2-1
CASSSGGQGVETQYF TGTGCCAGCAGCTCAGGGGGACAGGGGGTCGAGACCCAGTACTTC TRBV11-3 NA TRBD1 TRBJ2-5
CASSEPPGQGLEQYF TGTGCCAGCAGCGAACCGCCGGGACAGGGTCTAGAGCAGTACTTC TRBV7-2 NA TRBD1 TRBJ2-7
CASSQPLSGAYEQYF TGCGCCAGCAGCCAACCCTTGAGCGGGGCCTACGAGCAGTACTTC TRBV4-1 NA TRBD2 TRBJ2-7
CASSTDGGNYEQYF TGTGCCAGCAGCACGGATGGCGGCAACTACGAGCAGTACTTC TRBV7-2 NA NA TRBJ2-7
CATTRGGPDQPQHF TGTGCCACCACACGGGGAGGGCCGGATCAGCCCCAGCATTTT TRBV28 NA NA TRBJ1-5
CASSLFATNTGELFF TGTGCCAGCAGTTTATTTGCCACAAACACCGGGGAGCTGTTTTTT TRBV27 NA NA TRBJ2-2
CASSQEAGGRDEQFF TGTGCCAGCAGCCAAGAAGCGGGGGGGCGGGATGAGCAGTTCTTC TRBV14 NA TRBD2 TRBJ2-1
CASSFKGGETQYF TGTGCCAGCAGCTTTAAGGGGGGAGAGACCCAGTACTTC TRBV5-6 NA NA TRBJ2-5
CASSSRQGAIYEQYF TGTGCCAGCAGCTCCCGACAGGGGGCAATCTACGAGCAGTACTTC TRBV13 NA TRBD1 TRBJ2-7
CASSETGIATYGYTF TGTGCCAGCAGTGAAACAGGGATTGCAACCTATGGCTACACCTTC TRBV6-4 NA NA TRBJ1-2
CASSFLGGPGEEYF TGTGCCAGCAGCTTCTTGGGAGGGCCGGGGGAGGAGTACTTC TRBV5-8 NA TRBD2 TRBJ2-7
CASSSRVQPQHF TGTGCCAGCAGTTCCCGGGTTCAGCCCCAGCATTTT TRBV6-6 few NA TRBJ1-5
CASSDLSGRGTTDTQYF TGTGCCAGCAGTGACCTTAGCGGGAGAGGGACCACAGATACGCAGTATTTT TRBV2 NA TRBD2 TRBJ2-3
CASIPSYREAGGAGELFF TGTGCCAGCATCCCTAGCTACAGGGAGGCGGGGGGGGCCGGGGAGCTGTTTTTT TRBV7-8 NA TRBD2 TRBJ2-2
CASRKDRAHLSNQPQHF TGTGCTAGCAGAAAAGACAGGGCCCATCTTAGCAATCAGCCCCAGCATTTT TRBV7-7 NA TRBD1 TRBJ1-5
CSVAGQAQETQYF TGCAGCGTTGCGGGACAGGCACAAGAGACCCAGTACTTC TRBV29-1 NA TRBD1 TRBJ2-5